The 27 T cell receptor beta chains given below trace back to one sample, sequenced in a study of vaccination and CD4 T cells after COVID-19. Sequencing of cultured CD4+ T cell DNA used the Oncomine TCR Beta short-read assay. TCRdb ran MiXCR on the PCR reads and lists one entry per CDR3 protein. The sample has roughly 9,300 distinct CDR3 sequences; 55% to 75% are singletons. For these receptors, no antigen is known. Treatment noted: roughly 11-day PBMC culture with coronavirus spike peptide pools or control peptides (ViraFEST assay). The sample consisted of CD4+ T cells from blood, cultured in vitro. These receptors all stem from a human donor who had recovered from COVID-19.

This clonotype was seen only a few times. The chain is built from TRBV25-1 and TRBJ1-6; D not resolved. Trimming took 1 base from V and 4 from J, leaving 14 bases between them. The CDR3 loop spans 17 amino acids. Germline V gene lookup returns CDR1 MGHDK and CDR2 SYGVNS. In nucleotides, the CDR3 is TGTGCCAGCAGTGAATCCGGGCCAGGAAGATATAATTCACCCCTCCACTTT. The encoded protein is CASSESGPGRYNSPLHF.

CDR3 sequence (DNA): TGTGCCAGCAGCTTGAAAGGGGGAGCTTTCTTT. Protein product: CASSLKGGAFF. The chain joins TRBV7-2 to TRBJ1-1; D perhaps matches TRBD1 (6 bases). V lost 3 bases, J lost 10 bases, and 9 bases lay in between. The CDR3 runs to 11 residues. The germline V gene has CDR1 SGHTA and CDR2 FQGNSA.

This clonotype showed up just a few times. This CDR3 reads CVSGDSLHPTDTQYF. In DNA form, the CDR3 reads TGTGTCTCCGGAGACAGCCTCCATCCCACAGATACGCAGTATTTT. The chain recombines TRBV6-1 with TRBJ2-3; the D gene is possibly TRBD1 (5 bases). CDR1 is MNHNS, CDR2 SASEGT, per germline. The CDR3 spans 15 residues.

This clonotype appeared a single time. V is TRBV6-2 or TRBV6-3 and J is TRBJ2-1, with 13 nucleotides matching TRBD2. The V gene end was trimmed by 0 bases and the J gene end by 4 bases; junction bases not matched to a gene: 3. This CDR3 spans 17 amino acids. CDR1 and CDR2 from the germline V gene are MNHEY and SVGEGT. The CDR3 is CASSYSGTSGIYNEQFF. In DNA form, the CDR3 reads TGTGCCAGCAGTTACTCGGGGACTAGCGGGATATACAATGAGCAGTTCTTC.

The chain has TRBV6-1 and TRBJ1-2, with a weak D call TRBD1 (6 bases). This CDR3 spans 14 amino acids. Germline V gene data show CDR1 as MNHNS and CDR2 as SASEGT. V was shortened by 6 bases and J by 4 bases, with 15 bases between the two germline ends. The CDR3 sequence: CASRPGSGVYGYTF. In nucleotides, the CDR3 is TGTGCCAGCAGACCGGGCTCAGGGGTCTATGGCTACACCTTC.

The gene calls are TRBV11-3 and TRBJ2-3; 9 nucleotides line up with TRBD1. Per the germline V gene, CDR1 is SGHNT and CDR2 is YENEEA. The CDR3 extends over 16 amino acids. V was clipped by 0 bases and J by 2 bases; unmatched bases: 3. CDR3 nucleotide sequence: TGTGCCAGCAGCTTAGATCGGGACAGGGTCACAGATACGCAGTATTTT. Protein: CASSLDRDRVTDTQYF.

The chain uses TRBV11-2 and TRBJ1-4; D is ambiguous. The germline V gene encodes CDR1 SGHAT and CDR2 FQNNGV. This CDR3 region has 15 residues. The V end lost 6 bases, the J end lost 4 bases, and 15 bases lay between the germline ends. The CDR3 region has the DNA TGTGCCAGCAGGTTCTCCGGGCTACTTAATGAAAAACTGTTTTTT. Its protein is CASRFSGLLNEKLFF.

The rearrangement links TRBV6-1 to TRBJ2-7; D unclear. The V end lost 5 bases, the J end lost 1 base, and 15 bases lay between the germline ends. The CDR3 length is 15 residues. From germline, CDR1 is MNHNS and CDR2 SASEGT. The CDR3 DNA is TGTGCCAGCAGTCGCGACGTGGACGGTTCCTACGAGCAGTACTTC. Translated: CASSRDVDGSYEQYF.

Sample share makes this clonotype large. CDR3 nucleotides: TGTGCCAGCAGTTTACGACAGCATCAGCCCCAGCATTTT. It translates to CASSLRQHQPQHF. The chain uses TRBV27 and TRBJ1-5, with D perhaps TRBD1 (5 bases). Trimming removed 2 bases at V and 5 bases at J, with 7 bases between. From germline, CDR1 is MNHEY and CDR2 SMNVEV (reference sequence). This CDR3 region has 13 residues.

This clonotype rates as medium-sized. The V call is TRBV19, the J call TRBJ1-1; D unresolved. With 7 bases removed from V and 5 bases from J, the gap between germline ends came to 14 bases. This CDR3 region has 13 residues. Germline V lookup: CDR1 LNHDA, CDR2 SQIVND (reference sequence). This CDR3 reads CASTPSVRTEAFF. In nucleotides, the CDR3 is TGTGCCAGTACCCCAAGCGTTAGGACTGAAGCTTTCTTT.

This clonotype showed up just a few times. V is TRBV7-3 and J is TRBJ2-7; either TRBD1 or TRBD2 may fit D (5 bases each). Trimming removed 4 bases at V and 7 bases at J, with 8 bases between. The CDR3 consists of 11 residues. From germline, CDR1 is SGHTA and CDR2 FQGTGA. The CDR3 DNA follows: TGTGCCAGCAGCTACGGGGCTGAGCAGTACTTC. This codes for CASSYGAEQYF.

In its sample, this clonotype was seen a few times. V gene TRBV7-2 combines with J gene TRBJ2-3; 11 positions match TRBD2. CDR1 is SGHTA and CDR2 is FQGNSA in the germline V gene. The J segment lost 1 base and the V segment lost 6 bases, leaving 3 bases of the junction unmatched. The CDR3 has 15 amino acids. CDR3 DNA sequence: TGTGCCAGCAGGTCGACTAGCGGGGGCACAGATACGCAGTATTTT. It translates to CASRSTSGGTDTQYF.

This sequence joins TRBV12-3 or TRBV12-4 and TRBJ1-6, with TRBD1 as a possible D gene (6 bases). Trimming stripped 7 bases from V and 10 bases from J, with 17 bases between. The CDR3 runs 14 residues. CDR3 region: CASTLLGGKSPLHF. CDR3 DNA sequence: TGTGCCAGCACCCTTCTAGGGGGAAAGTCACCCCTCCACTTT.

The V and J genes are TRBV6-5 and TRBJ2-1; D uncertain. Germline V gene lookup returns CDR1 MNHEY and CDR2 SVGAGI. The CDR3 has 13 residues. The V end was cut by 0 bases, the J end by 13 bases, with 13 bases between. CDR3 nucleotides: TGTGCCAGCAGTTACTCGGCCACGACTTCACAGTTCTTC. Its protein product is CASSYSATTSQFF.

V and J are TRBV12-3 or TRBV12-4 and TRBJ1-1; D remains ambiguous. This CDR3 has 13 amino acids. V lost 3 bases to trimming and J lost 6 bases, with 11 bases between them. CDR3 residues: CASSFSFPAEAFF. The CDR3 DNA reads as TGTGCCAGCAGTTTTTCTTTCCCGGCTGAAGCTTTCTTT.

This chain joins TRBV7-3 and TRBJ1-4, with a tentative D call TRBD1 (6 bases). CDR1 and CDR2 from the germline V gene are SGHTA and FQGTGA. V lost 2 bases, J lost 6 bases, and 13 bases lay in between. The CDR3 extends over 15 amino acids. CDR3 nucleotides: TGTGCCAGCAGCTTATCGGGGACAAGAGATGAAAAACTGTTTTTT. Protein product: CASSLSGTRDEKLFF.

There are a few counts of this clonotype. J is TRBJ2-5 and V is TRBV20-1, with D possibly called TRBD1 or TRBD2 (6 bases each). Trimming shortened V by 1 base and J by 0 bases, and 15 bases separated the two germline ends. CDR1 is DFQATT, CDR2 SNEGSKA, per germline (reference sequence). This CDR3 spans 16 amino acids. The CDR3 is CSARARGSGYQETQYF. The CDR3 DNA reads as TGCAGTGCTAGAGCCAGGGGTAGCGGATACCAAGAGACCCAGTACTTC.

V gene TRBV3-1 combines with J gene TRBJ1-1, with 7 bases aligning to TRBD1. V dropped 4 bases and J dropped 5; count of bases not matched to a gene: 7. Germline lookup yields CDR1 LGHDT and CDR2 YNNKEL (reference sequence). The CDR3 has 14 residues. The CDR3 loop is CASSPRDRGTEAFF. CDR3 DNA: TGTGCCAGCAGCCCCCGGGACAGAGGGACTGAAGCTTTCTTT.

This chain connects TRBV10-3 to TRBJ1-5; no firm D call. CDR3 length equals 15 residues. The germline CDR1 and CDR2 sequences are ENHRY and SYGVKD. With 0 bases removed from V and 4 bases from J, the gap between germline ends came to 10 bases. CDR3: CAISESTDRNQPQHF. As DNA, the CDR3 is TGTGCCATCAGTGAGTCGACGGATCGGAATCAGCCCCAGCATTTT.

This clonotype turned up a few times. The V call is TRBV6-5, the J call TRBJ1-2, with D tentatively TRBD1 (5 bases). Germline V gene data show CDR1 as MNHEY and CDR2 as SVGAGI. V gave up 2 bases and J gave up 0 bases, with 10 bases separating them. This CDR3 is 15 amino acids long. CDR3 amino acids: CASSYPSGANYGYTF. Written as DNA, the CDR3 is TGTGCCAGCAGTTACCCGTCGGGGGCTAACTATGGCTACACCTTC.

This rearrangement joins TRBV7-2 to TRBJ1-5; possibly TRBD1 for D (6 bases). Trimming left V 2 bases short and J 1 base short, with 12 bases between. Germline V lookup: CDR1 SGHTA, CDR2 FQGNSA. CDR3 size: 16 residues. The CDR3 DNA is TGTGCCAGCAGCTTAAGGGGGGCTGTGAGCAATCAGCCCCAGCATTTT. As protein: CASSLRGAVSNQPQHF.

The chain is built from TRBV2 and TRBJ2-3, with 11 bases fitting TRBD2. CDR1 SNHLY and CDR2 FYNNEI come from the germline V gene. The CDR3 loop spans 16 amino acids. The V and J ends lost 4 bases and 2 bases, in that order; junction bases with no gene match: 5. CDR3 in DNA: TGTGCCAGCAGTGCCGGGACTAGCGGTATCACAGATACGCAGTATTTT. The encoded protein is CASSAGTSGITDTQYF.

The chain joins TRBV28 to TRBJ2-3; TRBD2 matches at 9 bases. Trimming cost V 3 bases and J 1 base; bases outside gene matches: 2. Germline CDR1 MDHEN, CDR2 SYDVKM. The CDR3 spans 15 residues. CDR3 in amino acids: CASSFRLAGTDTQYF. CDR3 DNA sequence: TGTGCCAGCAGTTTCAGACTAGCGGGCACAGATACGCAGTATTTT.

The rearrangement joins TRBV5-4 to TRBJ1-2; D possibly corresponds to TRBD1 (5 bases). The CDR3 sequence is 14 residues long. Trimming took off 4 bases at V and 7 bases at J, with 17 bases between the two ends. CDR1 is SGHNT and CDR2 is YYREEE in the germline V gene (reference sequence). The CDR3 loop is CASSDRVGAGGYTF. Written as DNA, the CDR3 is TGTGCCAGCAGCGACCGGGTTGGGGCTGGTGGCTACACCTTC.

The rearrangement uses TRBV12-3 or TRBV12-4 and TRBJ2-3; the D is unclear. The CDR3 covers 14 residues. The V end was cut by 7 bases, the J end by 2 bases, with 13 bases between. The CDR3 here is CASILEAYTDTQYF. CDR3 nucleotides: TGTGCCAGCATCCTCGAGGCTTACACAGATACGCAGTATTTT.

This chain connects TRBV12-3 or TRBV12-4 to TRBJ2-3; 8 positions match TRBD2. The J segment lost 4 bases and the V segment lost 6 bases, leaving 15 bases of the junction unmatched. CDR3 size: 17 residues. In DNA form, the CDR3 reads TGTGCCAGCAGGCCCGAATCGCTGGCGGGAGGTCCAGATACGCAGTATTTT. It codes for CASRPESLAGGPDTQYF.

This chain uses TRBV12-3 or TRBV12-4 with TRBJ2-5; D perhaps matches TRBD1 (6 bases). Trimming stripped 5 bases from V and 3 bases from J, with 10 bases between. The CDR3 is made up of 13 amino acids. The CDR3, as DNA: TGTGCCAGCAGTCCAGGACAGAAAGAGACCCAGTACTTC. Protein: CASSPGQKETQYF.